A single sample gave rise to the 10 T cell receptor beta chains below, sequenced in a study of early T cells in non-severe SARS-CoV-2 infection. A single record per CDR3 protein comes from TCRdb applying MiXCR to the 5' RACE reads. The sample yields 25,000 to 35,000 distinct CDR3 sequences, 5.5% to 7% seen once. The sample taken for sequencing was whole blood. The source is an adult who was a healthcare worker with PCR-confirmed SARS-CoV-2 infection or an uninfected control (not recorded which).

This clonotype was detected many times. The gene calls are TRBV12-3 or TRBV12-4 and TRBJ2-5; 11 bases align to TRBD2. The CDR3 is 14 residues long. The J segment lost 5 bases and the V segment lost 5 bases, leaving 4 bases of the junction unmatched. This chain's CDR3 is CASSPGTSGETQYF. The DNA of the CDR3 is TGTGCCAGCAGTCCCGGGACTAGCGGCGAGACCCAGTACTTC.

The chain employs TRBV6-6 and TRBJ1-5, with TRBD1 as a possible D gene (5 bases). The CDR3 length is 15 residues. The V end was cut by 6 bases, the J end by 2 bases, with 14 bases between. From germline, CDR1 is MNHNY and CDR2 SVGAGI (reference sequence). DNA for the CDR3: TGTGCCAGCAGCCAGCCAGGGACGGGCAATCAGCCCCAGCATTTT. It specifies CASSQPGTGNQPQHF.

This clonotype was counted only a few times. The chain couples TRBV7-9 to TRBJ1-3, with D possibly being TRBD1 (5 bases). There are 16 residues in the CDR3. Trimming removed 1 base from V and 1 base from J, with 11 bases in between. The germline V gene has CDR1 SEHNR and CDR2 FQNEAQ (reference sequence). Here the CDR3 DNA reads TGTGCCAGCAGCTTAGGGACACTCATATCTGGAAACACCATATATTTT. Its protein product is CASSLGTLISGNTIYF.

This clonotype appeared many times. This chain links TRBV6-5 with TRBJ1-2, with 8 bases that match TRBD1. V lost 7 bases to trimming and J lost 8 bases; unmatched junction nucleotides: 12. The CDR3 has 14 residues. Germline assignment: CDR1 MNHEY and CDR2 SVGAGI. CDR3 residues: CASMSSGTGKGYTF. The CDR3 DNA reads as TGTGCCAGCATGTCCTCCGGGACAGGAAAGGGCTACACCTTC.

The V and J genes are TRBV7-9 and TRBJ1-1, with 10 bases matching TRBD1. The V gene's germline CDR1 is SEHNR and CDR2 FQNEAQ (reference sequence). The CDR3 is 16 amino acids. The V and J ends lost 4 bases and 3 bases, in that order; junction bases with no gene match: 8. The DNA for the CDR3 is TGTGCCAGCAGCTCCCACCCCGGGACAGGGGACACTGAAGCTTTCTTT. Translating gives CASSSHPGTGDTEAFF.

Many counts were recorded for this clonotype. The V call is TRBV12-3 or TRBV12-4, the J call TRBJ1-1; 7 nucleotides line up with TRBD1. The J segment lost 0 bases and the V segment lost 7 bases, leaving 5 bases of the junction unmatched. This CDR3 has 14 residues. The CDR3 reads CASNLGGLNTEAFF. In nucleotides, the CDR3 is TGTGCCAGCAACCTAGGGGGCTTGAACACTGAAGCTTTCTTT.

This clonotype has a count of ten or more. This sequence joins TRBV5-5 and TRBJ1-2; D gene unclear. The CDR3 has 15 residues. The V end lost 6 bases, the J end lost 6 bases, and 21 bases lay between the germline ends. In germline, CDR1 is SGHKS, CDR2 YYEKEE (reference sequence). CDR3: CASTLIGITPDGYTF. CDR3 sequence (DNA): TGTGCCAGCACCTTAATCGGGATCACACCGGATGGCTACACCTTC. The full variable domain, its missing parts supplied by reference TRBV5-5 and TRBJ1-2, is DAGVTQSPTHLIKTRGQQVTLRCSPISGHKSVSWYQQVLGQGPQFIFQYYEKEERGRGNFPDRFSARQFPNYSSELNVNALLLGDSALYLCASTLIGITPDGYTFGSGTRLTVV.

This clonotype was recorded many times. This chain links TRBV12-2 with TRBJ1-6; the table gives TRBD1 as D, unverified against the DNA. TRBV12-2 is marked as a pseudogene. This CDR3 comprises 14 residues. The CDR3 DNA reads TGTGCAAGTCGCTTTGAGAGCAGAGGGGCACCCCTCCACTTT. Translation: CASRFESRGAPLHF.

The chain uses TRBV30 and TRBJ2-7; no clear D. In germline, CDR1 is GTSNPN, CDR2 SVGIG (reference sequence). The CDR3 covers 12 residues. Trimming shortened V by 0 bases and J by 3 bases, and 6 bases separated the two germline ends. CDR3 sequence reads: CAWSVWGYEQYF. The CDR3 DNA sequence: TGTGCCTGGAGTGTATGGGGCTACGAGCAGTACTTC.

The chain links TRBV27 to TRBJ1-2; 8 positions agree with TRBD1. The CDR3 is 15 amino acids. The V and J ends lost 6 bases and 2 bases, in that order; junction bases with no gene match: 8. CDR1 and CDR2 (germline): MNHEY, SMNVEV (reference sequence). The CDR3 sequence is CASRAKTGANYGYTF. CDR3 in DNA: TGTGCCAGCAGAGCTAAGACAGGGGCGAACTATGGCTACACCTTC.